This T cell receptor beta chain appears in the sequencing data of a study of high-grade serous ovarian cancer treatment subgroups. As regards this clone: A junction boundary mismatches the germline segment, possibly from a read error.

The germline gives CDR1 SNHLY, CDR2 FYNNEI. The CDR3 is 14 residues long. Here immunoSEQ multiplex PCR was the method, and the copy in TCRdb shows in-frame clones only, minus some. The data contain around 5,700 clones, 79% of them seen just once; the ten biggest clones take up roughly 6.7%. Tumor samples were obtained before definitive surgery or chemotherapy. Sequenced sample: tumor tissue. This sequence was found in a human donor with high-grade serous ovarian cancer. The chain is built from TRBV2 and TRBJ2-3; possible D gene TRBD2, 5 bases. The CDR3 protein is CASSEGGSGLKYGF. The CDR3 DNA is TGTGCCAGCAGTGAAGGGGGAAGCGGCCTGAAGTATGGTTTT.